Shown below are 7 T cell receptor beta chains from a single sample sequenced in a study of cytomegalovirus exposure and HLA in healthy donors. PCR was performed using 60 Vbeta and 13 Jbeta primers. TCRdb's table, derived via immunoSEQ multiplex PCR, lists solely in-frame clones and lacks some. The sample shows about 150,000 clones, approximately 73% of them seen only once. The material sequenced was PBMCs. These receptors were taken from a woman under 30 in good health and CMV-seronegative.

This clone was detected once. As DNA, the CDR3 is TGTGCCAGCAGCTTACGAGCGGGGGGGCGGGAGACCCAGTACTTC. Translated: CASSLRAGGRETQYF. This chain links TRBV9 with TRBJ2-5; 10 nucleotides line up with TRBD2. V dropped 4 bases and J dropped 5; count of bases not matched to a gene: 8. The CDR3 consists of 15 residues. CDR1 and CDR2 (germline): SGDLS, YYNGEE.

This chain joins TRBV18 and TRBJ1-2, with D perhaps matching TRBD1 (6 bases). Germline CDR1 KGHSH, CDR2 LQKENI. CDR3 length equals 16 residues. The V and J ends lost 4 bases and 0 bases respectively, with 15 bases between them. The DNA of the CDR3 is TGTGCCAGCTCACGGGAACAGGGAAACGCTAACTATGGCTACACCTTC. This encodes CASSREQGNANYGYTF.

The chain employs TRBV28 and TRBJ1-1, with 10 bases identical to TRBD1. Germline V lookup: CDR1 MDHEN, CDR2 SYDVKM. V lost 6 bases to trimming and J lost 4 bases; unmatched junction nucleotides: 8. The CDR3 has 15 residues. In DNA form, the CDR3 reads TGTGCCAGCAGCCCCCCGGGACAGGGGTCCACTGAAGCTTTCTTT. Its translation is CASSPPGQGSTEAFF.

The chain couples TRBV18 to TRBJ1-1, with 7 positions matching TRBD1. Germline CDR1 is KGHSH and CDR2 is LQKENI. This CDR3 comprises 13 residues. Trimming took 4 bases from V and 4 from J; bases not matched to a gene: 3. The CDR3 coding sequence is TGTGCCAGCTCACAGGGGGCTGGCACTGAAGCTTTCTTT. Protein sequence: CASSQGAGTEAFF.

The V and J genes are TRBV27 and TRBJ2-5; 10 bases map to TRBD1. With 1 base clipped from V and 0 bases from J, the junction kept 2 bases outside the gene matches. CDR3 length: 16 amino acids. Germline values: CDR1 MNHEY, CDR2 SMNVEV (reference sequence). The CDR3 DNA follows: TGTGCCAGCAGTTTATGGACAGGGGGTAACCAAGAGACCCAGTACTTC. As protein: CASSLWTGGNQETQYF.

The chain recombines TRBV6-5 with TRBJ1-5; D is unclear. Looked up from germline, CDR1 is MNHEY and CDR2 is SVGAGI. The CDR3 covers 14 residues. V was shortened by 0 bases and J by 2 bases, with 5 bases between the two germline ends. The CDR3 is CASSYSFGNQPQHF. Here the CDR3 DNA reads TGTGCCAGCAGTTACTCGTTCGGCAATCAGCCCCAGCATTTT.

The CDR3 nucleotides are TGTGCCAGCACCCCGGAGGGCGGTAATCAGCCCCAGCATTTT. It is translated as CASTPEGGNQPQHF. The gene calls are TRBV28 and TRBJ1-5; D remains unclear. Between the trimmed V and J ends, which lost 7 bases and 4 bases, there was a span of 14 bases. This CDR3 has 14 amino acids. CDR1 and CDR2 (germline): MDHEN, SYDVKM.